Listed below are T cell receptor beta chains from one sample, sequenced in a study of blood T cell repertoires in COVID-19. Libraries were prepared by immunoSEQ multiplex PCR; TCRdb keeps only in-frame clonotypes and omits some of them. The sample consists of fewer than 400,000 clones, 85% of them appearing once. Sequenced: peripheral blood. The receptor source for this set is a young woman with acute or convalescent COVID-19. Both conserved end residues are part of each CDR3. A D gene is named only where the DNA matches it firmly. Size is omitted from some rows. Given values are once, few, many or a class for expanded clones.

D: TRBD1
size: few
length: 13
J: TRBJ1-5
V: TRBV10-1
DNA: TGCGCCAGCAGACTGACAGGGAATCAGCCCCAGCATTTT
CDR3: CASRLTGNQPQHF

D: TRBD1
size: -
length: 20
J: TRBJ1-3
V: TRBV23-1
DNA: TGCGCCAGCAGTCAATCGATGAAACAGACAGGGGCTATTACTGGAAACACCATATATTTT
CDR3: CASSQSMKQTGAITGNTIYF

D: TRBD1
size: -
length: 15
J: TRBJ1-5
V: TRBV2
DNA: TGTGCCAGCAGTGCCGACAGGGGGAGTAATCAGCCCCAGCATTTT
CDR3: CASSADRGSNQPQHF

D: -
size: once
length: 15
J: TRBJ1-1
V: TRBV2
DNA: TGTGCCAGCAGGTTAGAAAGGGGAGCGGGGACTGAAGCTTTCTTT
CDR3: CASRLERGAGTEAFF

D: -
size: -
length: 14
J: TRBJ1-1
V: TRBV6-5
DNA: TGTGCCACCGGAGGGGTCGGGCTGAACACTGAAGCTTTCTTT
CDR3: CATGGVGLNTEAFF

D: TRBD1
size: -
length: 16
J: TRBJ2-2
V: TRBV3-1/TRBV3-2
DNA: TGTGCCAGCAGTCATCTCAGGGGGCCAAACACCGGGGAGCTGTTTTTT
CDR3: CASSHLRGPNTGELFF

D: TRBD1
size: -
length: 14
J: TRBJ1-5
V: TRBV6-5
DNA: TGTGCCAGCAGACAGGGGGCGCAGGTCCAGCCCCAGCATTTT
CDR3: CASRQGAQVQPQHF

D: -
size: -
length: 12
J: TRBJ2-7
V: TRBV10-1
DNA: TGCGCCAGCAGTGAGTACAGCTACGAGCAGTACTTC
CDR3: CASSEYSYEQYF

D: -
size: -
length: 13
J: TRBJ2-1
V: TRBV9
DNA: TGTGCCAGCAGCGTAGCACTAGCACAAAGTCTGTTCTTC
CDR3: CASSVALAQSLFF

D: TRBD1
size: -
length: 12
J: TRBJ1-2
V: TRBV20-1
DNA: TGCAGTGCTATTGACAGGGACTATGGCTACACCTTC
CDR3: CSAIDRDYGYTF